This T cell receptor beta chain is drawn from a study of control samples from healthy donors and cancer patients. Using immunoSEQ multiplex PCR, the repertoire was profiled, and TCRdb retains in-frame clones only, with some absent. The repertoire consists of 130,000 or so clones, with around nine tenths occurring once and the leading ten covering less than 7%. Sequenced: blood. The sequence was obtained from a man between 18 and 35 years old in good health.

CDR3 DNA: TGTGCCTGGAACCCTCCGCCCTCCACCGGGGAGCTGTTTTTT. Protein sequence: CAWNPPPSTGELFF. The chain has TRBV30 and TRBJ2-2; D is ambiguous. Trimming removed 4 bases at V and 4 bases at J, with 13 bases between. CDR3 size: 14 residues. Germline CDR1 reads GTSNPN; CDR2 reads SVGIG (reference sequence).